The 12 T cell receptor beta chains in this list originate from one sample, sequenced in a study of shared clonotypes between healthy human individuals. Method: immunoSEQ multiplex PCR; TCRdb's copy keeps in-frame clones and lacks some. Here the sample spans about 490,000 clones, roughly 80% being singletons. The sequencing input was PBMCs. All receptors derive from a middle-aged woman in good health. Some clones in this sample may be carry-over from other donors' samples.

This clone appeared many times. The V and J genes are TRBV2 and TRBJ1-2; D uncertain. The germline gives CDR1 SNHLY, CDR2 FYNNEI. The V end lost 2 bases, the J end lost 4 bases, and 8 bases lay between the germline ends. The CDR3 spans 13 residues. This chain's CDR3 is CASSESVAYGYTF. CDR3 in DNA: TGTGCCAGCAGTGAATCGGTAGCCTATGGCTACACCTTC.

A word on this clone: At the DNA level, this CDR3 is encoded by other sequences in the same sample as well. This chain connects TRBV19 to TRBJ2-3, with 8 bases fitting TRBD1. The germline CDR1 and CDR2 sequences are LNHDA and SQIVND (reference sequence). V dropped 4 bases and J dropped 6; count of bases not matched to a gene: 3. This CDR3 contains 13 residues. DNA of the CDR3: TGTGCCAGTAGTACGACAGGGGCGGATACGCAGTATTTT. It is translated as CASSTTGADTQYF.

This clone was observed a handful of times. Other DNA sequences in the same sample also yield this CDR3. The gene calls are TRBV5-1 and TRBJ2-5; tentative D call: TRBD1 (7 bases). CDR3 length: 14 residues. CDR1 is SGHRS, CDR2 YFSETQ, per germline. V shed 0 bases and J shed 3 bases, with 9 bases lying between them. The CDR3, as DNA: TGCGCCAGCAGCTTGGGCGGGACAGAAGAGACCCAGTACTTC. Its protein product is CASSLGGTEETQYF.

This clone was counted only a few times. This sequence joins TRBV18 and TRBJ1-4; 7 nucleotides align to TRBD1. The J segment lost 8 bases and the V segment lost 3 bases, leaving 6 bases of the junction unmatched. This CDR3 spans 14 amino acids. The germline V gene encodes CDR1 KGHSH and CDR2 LQKENI. The chain's CDR3 is CASSPQSGGEKLFF. As DNA, the CDR3 is TGTGCCAGCTCACCCCAGTCAGGGGGAGAAAAACTGTTTTTT.

The chain joins TRBV18 to TRBJ2-7; D is tentatively TRBD1 or TRBD2 (5 bases each). V lost 5 bases and J 1 base, leaving 15 bases between the germline ends. This CDR3 comprises 15 residues. Germline lookup yields CDR1 KGHSH and CDR2 LQKENI. The CDR3 nucleotides are TGTGCCAGCTCAACCCCGGGACCGACGTCCTACGAGCAGTACTTC. It specifies CASSTPGPTSYEQYF. The variable domain in full, completed from reference TRBV18 and TRBJ2-7, reads NAGVMQNPRHLVRRRGQEARLRCSPMKGHSHVYWYRQLPEEGLKFMVYLQKENIIDESGMPKERFSAEFPKEGPSILRIQQVVRGDSAAYFCASSTPGPTSYEQYFGPGTRLTVT.

V gene TRBV10-2 combines with J gene TRBJ2-7, with 10 bases aligning to TRBD2. This CDR3 region has 14 residues. V gave up 5 bases and J gave up 2 bases; unmatched junction bases: 3. Germline V gene sequence: CDR1 WSHSY, CDR2 SAAADI. CDR3 sequence (DNA): TGCGCCAGCAGTCCTAGCGGGAGAACCTACGAGCAGTACTTC. Translated: CASSPSGRTYEQYF.

This clone occurred once. This chain uses TRBV30 with TRBJ1-1; D not certain. The V and J ends lost 0 bases and 3 bases respectively, with 11 bases between them. The germline V gene has CDR1 GTSNPN and CDR2 SVGIG (reference sequence). This CDR3 comprises 14 residues. The CDR3, as DNA: TGTGCCTGGAGTGTATCGGACCGATACACTGAAGCTTTCTTT. Encoded protein: CAWSVSDRYTEAFF.

A word on this clone: A far larger clone is one nucleotide away, so this likely arose from a read error. The V and J genes are TRBV25-1 and TRBJ1-1, with D perhaps TRBD1 (6 bases). Germline assignment: CDR1 MGHDK and CDR2 SYGVNS. The CDR3 runs to 12 residues. V was pared by 5 bases and J by 10 bases, with 14 bases between. The CDR3 spells CASSRNEGGAFF. The DNA of the CDR3 is TGTGCCAGCAGTCGGAATGAAGGGGGAGCTTTCTTT.

This clone was observed a single time. The CDR3: CASSPRQGTSGGYTF. The CDR3 DNA sequence: TGTGCCAGCAGCCCTCGACAGGGGACTTCTGGCGGCTACACCTTC. The V gene is TRBV9, the J gene TRBJ1-2; 8 positions agree with TRBD1. The CDR3 length is 15 residues. Germline assignment: CDR1 SGDLS and CDR2 YYNGEE. Losses at the gene ends were 4 bases for V and 8 bases for J; bases not matched to a gene: 13.

The chain links TRBV5-1 to TRBJ2-5; D gene unclear. The length of the CDR3 is 14 residues. CDR1 and CDR2 (germline): SGHRS, YFSETQ. Trimming removed 0 bases from V and 2 bases from J, with 8 bases in between. The CDR3 sequence: CASSLVRRQETQYF. CDR3 bases: TGCGCCAGCAGCTTGGTGAGGCGACAAGAGACCCAGTACTTC. Supplemented by reference TRBV5-1 and TRBJ2-5, the full variable domain reads KAGVTQTPRYLIKTRGQQVTLSCSPISGHRSVSWYQQTPGQGLQFLFEYFSETQRNKGNFPGRFSGRQFSNSRSEMNVSTLELGDSALYLCASSLVRRQETQYFGPGTRLLVL.

In regard to this clone: A much larger clone differs by one base, so this may be a read error. CDR3 sequence: CAWIHGARNNSPLHF. In DNA form, the CDR3 reads TGTGCCTGGATTCATGGGGCGAGGAATAATTCACCCCTCCACTTT. V is TRBV30 and J is TRBJ1-6; tentatively, D is TRBD1 (5 bases). The CDR3 has 15 residues. Trimming removed 4 bases at V and 5 bases at J, with 15 bases between. Germline V gene lookup returns CDR1 GTSNPN and CDR2 SVGIG (reference sequence).

Concerning this clone: Only one base separates this from a far larger clonotype, so it likely reflects a read error. Other DNA variants within this sample encode the same CDR3. V usage is TRBV2 and J usage is TRBJ1-1; D is uncertain. The CDR3 is 14 amino acids. The V gene's germline CDR1 is SNHLY and CDR2 FYNNEI. V lost 4 bases and J 3 bases, leaving 12 bases between the germline ends. The CDR3 here is CASSVLALDTEAFF. CDR3 in DNA: TGTGCCAGCAGTGTGCTGGCCTTGGACACTGAAGCTTTCTTT.